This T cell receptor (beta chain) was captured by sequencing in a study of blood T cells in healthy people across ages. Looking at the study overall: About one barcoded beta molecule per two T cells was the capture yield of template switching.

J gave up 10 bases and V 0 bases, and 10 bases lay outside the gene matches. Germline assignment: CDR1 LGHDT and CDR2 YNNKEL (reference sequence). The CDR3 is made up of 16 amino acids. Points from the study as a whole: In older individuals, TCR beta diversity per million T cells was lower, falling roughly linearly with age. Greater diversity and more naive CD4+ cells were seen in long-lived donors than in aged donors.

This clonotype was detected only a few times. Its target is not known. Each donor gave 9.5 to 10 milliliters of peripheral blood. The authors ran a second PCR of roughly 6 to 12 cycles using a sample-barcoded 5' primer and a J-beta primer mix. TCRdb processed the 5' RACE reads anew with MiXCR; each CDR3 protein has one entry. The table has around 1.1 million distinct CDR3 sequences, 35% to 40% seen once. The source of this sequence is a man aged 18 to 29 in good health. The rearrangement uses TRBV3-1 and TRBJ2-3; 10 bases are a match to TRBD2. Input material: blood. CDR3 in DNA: TGTGCCAGCAGCCAAGATACGGCTAGCGGGGGTGTTCCGCAGTATTTT. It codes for CASSQDTASGGVPQYF.